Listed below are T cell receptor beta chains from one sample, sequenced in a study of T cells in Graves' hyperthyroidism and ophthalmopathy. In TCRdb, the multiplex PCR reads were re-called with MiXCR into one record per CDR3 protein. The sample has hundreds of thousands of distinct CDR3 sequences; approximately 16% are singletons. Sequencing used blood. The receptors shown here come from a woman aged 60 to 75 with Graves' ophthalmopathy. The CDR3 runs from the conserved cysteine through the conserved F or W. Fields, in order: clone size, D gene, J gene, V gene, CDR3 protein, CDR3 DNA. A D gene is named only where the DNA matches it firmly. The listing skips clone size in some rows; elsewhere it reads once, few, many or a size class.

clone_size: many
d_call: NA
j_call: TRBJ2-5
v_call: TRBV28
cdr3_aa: CASSFGGGVQETQYF
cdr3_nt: TGTGCCAGCAGTTTCGGTGGCGGAGTCCAAGAGACCCAGTACTTC

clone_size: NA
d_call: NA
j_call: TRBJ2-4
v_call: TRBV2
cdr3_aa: CASSLGGAGNIQYF
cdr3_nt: TGTGCCAGCAGTCTTGGAGGGGCCGGAAACATTCAGTACTTC

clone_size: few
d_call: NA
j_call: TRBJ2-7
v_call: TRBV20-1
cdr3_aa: CSARDWSAQYF
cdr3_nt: TGCAGTGCTAGAGATTGGTCCGCGCAGTACTTC

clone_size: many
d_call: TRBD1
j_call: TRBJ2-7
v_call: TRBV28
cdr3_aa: CASPPSGQGSYEQYF
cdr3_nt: TGTGCCAGCCCCCCCTCGGGACAGGGTTCCTACGAGCAGTACTTC

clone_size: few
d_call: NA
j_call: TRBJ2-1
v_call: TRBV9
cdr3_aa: CASSVGVGTYNEQFF
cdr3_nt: TGTGCCAGCAGCGTAGGAGTGGGGACTTACAATGAGCAGTTCTTC

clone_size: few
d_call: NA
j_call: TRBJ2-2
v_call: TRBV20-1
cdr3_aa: CSASFYRDANTGELFF
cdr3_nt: TGCAGTGCTAGCTTTTACAGAGACGCGAACACCGGGGAGCTGTTTTTT

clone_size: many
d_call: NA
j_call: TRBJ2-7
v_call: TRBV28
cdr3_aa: CASSFREEQYF
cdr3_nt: TGTGCCAGCAGTTTCAGGGAAGAGCAGTACTTC

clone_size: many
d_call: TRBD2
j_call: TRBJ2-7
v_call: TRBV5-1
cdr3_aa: CASSLTSGGLYEQYF
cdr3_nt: TGCGCCAGCAGCTTGACTAGCGGAGGCCTCTACGAGCAGTACTTC

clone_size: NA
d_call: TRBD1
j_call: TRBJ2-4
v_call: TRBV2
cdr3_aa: CASRPGTANIQYF
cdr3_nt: TGTGCCAGCAGACCCGGGACAGCAAACATTCAGTACTTC

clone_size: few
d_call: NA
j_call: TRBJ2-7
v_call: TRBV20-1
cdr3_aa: CSARVADNSYEQYF
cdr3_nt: TGCAGTGCTAGAGTGGCGGATAATTCCTACGAGCAGTACTTC

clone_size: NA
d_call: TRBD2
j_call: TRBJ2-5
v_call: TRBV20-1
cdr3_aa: CSARSPGLAGVLETQYF
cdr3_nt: TGCAGTGCTAGATCCCCGGGACTAGCGGGAGTTTTAGAGACCCAGTACTTC

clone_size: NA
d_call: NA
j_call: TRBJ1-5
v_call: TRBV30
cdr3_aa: CAWSAIGNQPQHF
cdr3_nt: TGTGCCTGGAGTGCTATAGGGAATCAGCCCCAGCATTTT

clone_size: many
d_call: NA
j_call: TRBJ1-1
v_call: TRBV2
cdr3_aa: CASSRQDGLTFF
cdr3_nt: TGTGCCAGCAGCAGACAGGACGGGTTGACTTTCTTT

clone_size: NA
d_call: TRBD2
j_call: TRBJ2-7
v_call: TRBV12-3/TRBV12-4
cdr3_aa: CASRTTLAGVWYEQYF
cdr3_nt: TGTGCCAGCAGGACAACACTAGCGGGAGTTTGGTACGAGCAGTACTTC

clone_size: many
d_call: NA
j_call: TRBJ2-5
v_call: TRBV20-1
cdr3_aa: CSASSGTRQETQYF
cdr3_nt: TGCAGTGCTAGCTCCGGGACGCGGCAAGAGACCCAGTACTTC

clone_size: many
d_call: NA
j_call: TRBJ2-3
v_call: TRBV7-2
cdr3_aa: CASSFYTDTQYF
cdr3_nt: TGTGCCAGCAGCTTCTACACAGATACGCAGTATTTT

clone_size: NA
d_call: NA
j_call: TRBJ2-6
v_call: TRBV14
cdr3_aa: CASSQQGFSGANVLTF
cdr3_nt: TGTGCCAGCAGCCAACAGGGTTTCTCTGGGGCCAACGTCCTGACTTTC

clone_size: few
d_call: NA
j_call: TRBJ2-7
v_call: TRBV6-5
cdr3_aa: CASSYVSGSYEQYF
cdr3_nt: TGTGCCAGCAGTTACGTTAGCGGAAGCTACGAGCAGTACTTC

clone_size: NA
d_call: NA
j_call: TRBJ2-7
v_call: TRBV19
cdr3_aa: CASSIAGTGRAEQYF
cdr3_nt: TGTGCCAGTAGTATCGCCGGGACGGGAAGGGCCGAGCAGTACTTC

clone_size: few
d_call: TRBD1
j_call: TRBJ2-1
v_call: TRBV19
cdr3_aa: CASSRGQGIVNEQFF
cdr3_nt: TGTGCCAGTAGTCGGGGACAGGGTATCGTCAATGAGCAGTTCTTC